Listed here are 9 T cell receptor beta chains from one sample, sequenced in a study of blood T cell repertoires in COVID-19. Profiled with immunoSEQ multiplex PCR; TCRdb holds only in-frame clones, not every one. Of nearly 250,000 clones in the sample, 86% were seen once. Sequencing input: peripheral blood. The receptor source for this set is a woman of 80 years or more with COVID-19, enrolled during active disease.

The chain recombines TRBV5-1 with TRBJ2-1; tentative D call: TRBD2 (5 bases). Germline lookup yields CDR1 SGHRS and CDR2 YFSETQ. The CDR3 covers 17 residues. Trimming pared 0 bases from V and 4 bases from J, leaving 17 bases between. The CDR3 sequence is CASSLENRLRGYNEQFF. CDR3 coding DNA: TGCGCCAGCAGCTTGGAGAATCGGCTTCGGGGTTACAATGAGCAGTTCTTC.

The chain is built from TRBV28 and TRBJ1-4; 7 bases agree with TRBD1. The CDR3 has 14 amino acids. Germline CDR1 and CDR2: MDHEN and SYDVKM. J was trimmed by 8 bases and V by 5 bases; bases with no gene match: 8. The CDR3 DNA is TGTGCCAGCAGTCTCCTTTTAGGGGGCGAAAAACTGTTTTTT. It encodes CASSLLLGGEKLFF.

This CDR3 is CASSQDLGPTNLLFF. CDR3 coding DNA: TGCGCCAGCAGCCAAGATTTGGGGCCTACTAATTTACTGTTTTTT. The J gene is TRBJ1-4, the V gene TRBV4-1; D is possibly TRBD1 (5 bases). V gave up 0 bases and J gave up 13 bases, with 18 bases separating them. The CDR3 sequence is 15 residues long. Germline V gene data show CDR1 as MGHRA and CDR2 as YSYEKL.

This clone was counted once. This chain connects TRBV28 to TRBJ2-3, with TRBD1 matching 8 bases. V shed 9 bases, J shed 3 bases, and the junction held 5 bases outside the gene matches. The CDR3 is 13 residues long. Looked up from germline, CDR1 is MDHEN and CDR2 is SYDVKM. CDR3 nucleotides: TGTGCCAGTGAGGACAGGGCTACAGATACGCAGTATTTT. As protein: CASEDRATDTQYF.

The chain joins TRBV7-6 to TRBJ2-2; D possibly corresponds to TRBD2 (7 bases). This CDR3 is built from 15 residues. Germline values: CDR1 SGHVS, CDR2 FNYEAQ. The V end was cut by 2 bases, the J end by 3 bases, with 10 bases between. The CDR3 coding sequence is TGTGCCAGCAGCTTAAGGGGGGGTGACACCGGGGAGCTGTTTTTT. This translates into CASSLRGGDTGELFF.

This clone has a single count. This chain links TRBV4-2 with TRBJ2-7, with 10 bases identical to TRBD1. Unmatched junction bases numbered 5, after V lost 1 base and J lost 2 bases. Germline CDR1 and CDR2: LGHNA and YNFKEQ. The CDR3 sequence is 16 residues long. CDR3 DNA: TGTGCCAGCAGCCAAGCTTTGGGACAGGGGACCTACGAGCAGTACTTC. It specifies CASSQALGQGTYEQYF.

The rearrangement links TRBV19 to TRBJ1-5; 7 nucleotides match TRBD1. The CDR3 consists of 16 residues. Per germline, CDR1 LNHDA and CDR2 SQIVND (reference sequence). V trimming: 4 bases; J trimming: 3 bases; junction bases outside the gene matches: 9. The DNA of the CDR3 is TGTGCCAGTAGTACAAAACAGGGGAGCTACAATCAGCCCCAGCATTTT. This translates into CASSTKQGSYNQPQHF.

The gene calls are TRBV28 and TRBJ1-4; maybe TRBD1 (6 bases). V lost 6 bases to trimming and J lost 5 bases, with 13 bases between them. This CDR3 spans 14 amino acids. Germline loops: CDR1 MDHEN, CDR2 SYDVKM. The CDR3 is CASRTGTRNEKLFF. CDR3 nucleotide sequence: TGTGCCAGCAGAACCGGGACAAGGAATGAAAAACTGTTTTTT.

The chain couples TRBV28 to TRBJ2-7, with 10 nucleotides matching TRBD1. The V gene end was trimmed by 8 bases and the J gene end by 12 bases; junction bases not matched to a gene: 4. Germline CDR1 and CDR2: MDHEN and SYDVKM. CDR3 size: 10 residues. CDR3 DNA: TGTGCCAGCGGCTGGACAGGGGGGTACTTC. It is translated as CASGWTGGYF.